A single sample gave rise to the 18 T cell receptor beta chains below, sequenced in a study of Graves' ophthalmopathy and Graves' hyperthyroidism. The TCR beta CDR3 regions underwent amplification from RNA transcripts. HTBI primers served in a first-round RT-PCR, which a second-round multiplex PCR followed. One entry per CDR3 protein results from TCRdb running MiXCR on the multiplex PCR reads. Of hundreds of thousands of distinct CDR3 sequences in the sample, over 13% were seen once. Sequenced: blood. These receptors were obtained from a woman aged 30 to 39 with Graves' ophthalmopathy.

This chain links TRBV19 with TRBJ2-5; D assignment may be TRBD1 or TRBD2 (6 bases each). V shed 5 bases and J shed 5 bases, with 15 bases lying between them. CDR1 and CDR2 from the germline V gene are LNHDA and SQIVND (reference sequence). The CDR3 runs to 14 residues. The DNA for the CDR3 is TGTGCCAGTAGTTCCCGGGGGCTACTTGAGACCCAGTACTTC. Translation: CASSSRGLLETQYF.

This clonotype turned up a few times. This chain connects TRBV6-1 to TRBJ2-3; 7 bases are a match to TRBD1. Germline V gene data show CDR1 as MNHNS and CDR2 as SASEGT. The CDR3 is 11 residues long. The CDR3 here is CASTGTHTQYF. DNA for the CDR3: TGTGCATCGACAGGGACACATACGCAGTATTTT.

The rearrangement links TRBV18 to TRBJ2-7, with D possibly being TRBD1 (6 bases). V lost 2 bases and J lost 10, with 21 bases in between. The CDR3 is 15 amino acids. Germline V gene lookup returns CDR1 KGHSH and CDR2 LQKENI. The chain's CDR3 is CASSPGRGSATFQYF. The CDR3 coding sequence is TGTGCCAGCTCACCAGGCAGGGGATCCGCCACATTCCAGTACTTC.

Ten or more counts support this clonotype. V and J are TRBV5-1 and TRBJ2-7; D gene unclear. This CDR3 has 14 residues. The germline V and J ends were trimmed by 3 bases and 3 bases, with 13 bases remaining between them. Germline CDR1 is SGHRS and CDR2 is YFSETQ. The CDR3 loop reads CASSSGETHYEQYF. The CDR3 DNA is TGCGCCAGCAGCTCTGGAGAGACCCACTACGAGCAGTACTTC. Using reference TRBV5-1 and TRBJ2-7 for the parts outside the CDR3, the full variable domain is KAGVTQTPRYLIKTRGQQVTLSCSPISGHRSVSWYQQTPGQGLQFLFEYFSETQRNKGNFPGRFSGRQFSNSRSEMNVSTLELGDSALYLCASSSGETHYEQYFGPGTRLTVT.

This clonotype was seen ten or more times. This rearrangement joins TRBV6-1 to TRBJ1-1; D is undetermined. CDR3 length equals 14 residues. Trimming removed 2 bases at V and 0 bases at J, with 7 bases between. Looked up from germline, CDR1 is MNHNS and CDR2 is SASEGT. The chain's CDR3 is CASSEWVMNTEAFF. The CDR3 DNA sequence: TGTGCCAGCAGTGAATGGGTTATGAACACTGAAGCTTTCTTT.

This clonotype has at least ten counts. The genes are TRBV20-1 and TRBJ2-6; TRBD1 aligns across 7 bases. Germline values: CDR1 DFQATT, CDR2 SNEGSKA (reference sequence). The CDR3 has 16 amino acids. The J segment lost 0 bases and the V segment lost 6 bases, leaving 8 bases of the junction unmatched. The CDR3 bases are TGCAGTGCGCAGGGACAGCAAAGCTCTGGGGCCAACGTCCTGACTTTC. This gives the protein CSAQGQQSSGANVLTF.

This clonotype was counted many times. Just one base apart from a much larger clone, this may be a read error. V and J are TRBV12-3 or TRBV12-4 and TRBJ2-5; no firm D call. This CDR3 contains 14 residues. The CDR3, as DNA: TGTGCCAACAGTCTTTCCCCAGGCCTAGAGACCCAGTACTTC. It translates to CANSLSPGLETQYF.

This clonotype was observed many times. This chain joins TRBV28 and TRBJ2-7; D gene uncertain. Germline CDR1 is MDHEN and CDR2 is SYDVKM. The CDR3 contains 15 residues. Trimming removed 3 bases at V and 0 bases at J, with 12 bases between. Here the CDR3 DNA reads TGTGCCAGCAGTTTGGGCAGATTAAGCTCCTACGAGCAGTACTTC. Encoded protein: CASSLGRLSSYEQYF.

At least ten counts were recorded for this clonotype. The chain links TRBV20-1 to TRBJ2-5; the D gene could be TRBD1 or TRBD2 (7 bases each). Germline CDR1 DFQATT, CDR2 SNEGSKA (reference sequence). V lost 0 bases and J 1 base, leaving 12 bases between the germline ends. The CDR3 sequence is 15 residues long. CDR3 DNA sequence: TGCAGTGCTAGAGACGCGGGGGACAGCCAAGAGACCCAGTACTTC. Protein product: CSARDAGDSQETQYF.

This clonotype was counted many times. The V and J genes are TRBV6-5 and TRBJ2-2; TRBD2 is a possible D gene (5 bases). V was clipped by 2 bases and J by 4 bases, with 17 bases between them. Germline V lookup: CDR1 MNHEY, CDR2 SVGAGI. The CDR3 length is 17 residues. The CDR3 loop reads CASSYIDYPATTGELFF. The CDR3 DNA sequence: TGTGCCAGCAGTTACATCGACTACCCGGCAACCACCGGGGAGCTGTTTTTT.

This clonotype turned up a few times. Here the CDR3 DNA reads TGTGCCACCAGCAGAGATCGGTCCCAGGGGAGGCAGACCCAGTACTTC. Its translation is CATSRDRSQGRQTQYF. This sequence joins TRBV15 and TRBJ2-5, with D perhaps given as TRBD1 or TRBD2 (6 bases each). Germline lookup yields CDR1 LNHNV and CDR2 YYDKDF (reference sequence). CDR3 length equals 16 residues. The ends were cut back, 0 bases at V and 6 bases at J, with 17 bases in the middle.

This clonotype came up many times. V gene TRBV12-3 or TRBV12-4 combines with J gene TRBJ1-5; D may be TRBD1 (5 bases). The V gene lost 6 bases and the J gene lost 6 bases, with 12 bases spanning the gap. The CDR3 runs to 13 residues. The CDR3 DNA reads TGTGCCAGCAGAACGGGACCAGGTCAGCCCCAGCATTTT. Amino acids: CASRTGPGQPQHF.

This clonotype has just a few counts. With a much larger clone just one base away, this may be a read error. CDR3 loop: CASRTGNIGELFF. The DNA of the CDR3 is TGTGCCAGCCGGACAGGGAACATCGGGGAGCTGTTTTTT. V is TRBV6-1 and J is TRBJ2-2, with 8 bases fitting TRBD1. Germline values: CDR1 MNHNS, CDR2 SASEGT. The CDR3 consists of 13 residues.

There are many counts of this clonotype. This chain uses TRBV20-1 with TRBJ2-2, with D maybe TRBD2 (6 bases). Looked up from germline, CDR1 is DFQATT and CDR2 is SNEGSKA (reference sequence). V was pared by 0 bases and J by 0 bases, with 11 bases between. CDR3 size: 16 residues. CDR3 residues: CSARDSERANTGELFF. The CDR3 bases are TGCAGTGCTAGAGATTCGGAGCGGGCGAACACCGGGGAGCTGTTTTTT.

This clonotype occurred many times. The rearrangement joins TRBV19 to TRBJ2-5, with 9 bases aligning to TRBD1. J was trimmed by 5 bases and V by 1 base; bases with no gene match: 8. The CDR3 loop spans 16 amino acids. In germline, CDR1 is LNHDA, CDR2 SQIVND (reference sequence). CDR3 sequence (DNA): TGTGCCAGTAGTATAGCCTCCGGGACAGGGCAGGAGACCCAGTACTTC. This encodes CASSIASGTGQETQYF.

The gene calls are TRBV7-9 and TRBJ1-6; the match to TRBD1 covers 8 bases. Trimming removed 1 base from V and 11 bases from J; junction bases left unmatched: 4. The CDR3 has 14 residues. Looked up from germline, CDR1 is SEHNR and CDR2 is FQNEAQ (reference sequence). The CDR3 sequence is CASSLDRTGPPLHF. The CDR3 coding sequence is TGTGCCAGCAGCTTAGACCGGACAGGGCCACCCCTCCACTTT.

This clonotype has a count of ten or more. The CDR3 reads CAWRTENSPLHF. The DNA for the CDR3 is TGTGCCTGGAGGACAGAAAATTCACCCCTCCACTTT. The chain employs TRBV30 and TRBJ1-6, with a possible D match to TRBD1 (5 bases). Germline CDR1 GTSNPN, CDR2 SVGIG (reference sequence). The CDR3 consists of 12 residues. Trimming cost V 3 bases and J 7 bases, with 7 bases left between them.

This clonotype was seen at least ten times. This chain connects TRBV2 to TRBJ2-2, with 8 nucleotides matching TRBD2. Trimming took 6 bases from V and 2 from J; bases not matched to a gene: 11. The length of the CDR3 is 17 residues. The germline V gene has CDR1 SNHLY and CDR2 FYNNEI. CDR3 sequence reads: CASSENVAGSNTGELFF. The CDR3 nucleotides read TGTGCCAGCAGCGAAAATGTAGCGGGATCTAACACCGGGGAGCTGTTTTTT.